This T cell receptor beta chain was retrieved from a study of PD-1 blockade in classical Hodgkin lymphoma. Germline CDR1 is SNHLY and CDR2 is FYNNEI. The CDR3 runs 12 residues. Trimming removed 4 bases from V and 12 bases from J, with 10 bases in between. Some clones are missing from TCRdb's copy, which holds only in-frame ones; the method was immunoSEQ multiplex PCR. The table includes 19,000 or so clones, about 80% detected once. Relapses following autologous stem cell transplantation were seen in all patients, with brentuximab vedotin exposure varying. This clone was observed a handful of times. The sequence was obtained from a human donor with classical Hodgkin lymphoma. This rearrangement joins TRBV2 to TRBJ1-6; maybe TRBD1 (5 bases). Sequencing was performed on peripheral blood mononuclear cells (PBMCs), taken at baseline. DNA for the CDR3: TGTGCCAGCAGTGTCCCGGGGGTACCCCTCCACTTT. It yields the protein CASSVPGVPLHF.